The 29 T cell receptor beta chains in this list originate from one sample, sequenced in a study of cytomegalovirus exposure and HLA in healthy donors. The PCR was carried out with 60 Vbeta primers and 13 Jbeta primers. Profiling relied on immunoSEQ multiplex PCR, and the TCRdb table lists in-frame clones only, not all of them. Among about 98,000 clones, about three quarters were seen once, and the ten largest hold around 1.5%. The sample comprised PBMCs. Every receptor here comes from a man aged 40-55 years in good health and CMV-seronegative.

This chain links TRBV4-2 with TRBJ1-5; D is unclear. CDR1 is LGHNA, CDR2 YNFKEQ, per germline. V was pared by 1 base and J by 6 bases, with 10 bases between. The CDR3 totals 14 residues. The CDR3 nucleotides read TGTGCCAGCAGCCAAGGCTCAGAGGGTCAGCCCCAGCATTTT. It is translated as CASSQGSEGQPQHF.

The rearrangement uses TRBV4-1 and TRBJ1-4; weak D call: TRBD1 (5 bases). The CDR3 length is 17 residues. The V gene lost 1 base and the J gene lost 0 bases, with 12 bases spanning the gap. Germline-derived CDR1 and CDR2 are MGHRA and YSYEKL. CDR3 residues: CASSQGTTQATNEKLFF. The CDR3 DNA is TGCGCCAGCAGCCAAGGGACAACACAAGCAACTAATGAAAAACTGTTTTTT.

The rearrangement joins TRBV5-1 to TRBJ2-5, with 7 nucleotides matching TRBD1. TRBJ2-7 explains the end of the DNA better; the J call may be wrong. The length of the CDR3 is 13 residues. Germline-derived CDR1 and CDR2 are SGHRS and YFSETQ. DNA for the CDR3: TGCGCCAGCAGGTCAGGGGGCTCCTACGAGCAGTACTTC. Protein sequence: CASRSGGSYEQYF.

The rearrangement uses TRBV6-6 and TRBJ2-7; D uncertain. The V and J ends lost 0 bases and 6 bases respectively, with 9 bases between them. CDR3 length equals 13 residues. The germline V gene encodes CDR1 MNHNY and CDR2 SVGAGI (reference sequence). In nucleotides, the CDR3 is TGTGCCAGCAGTTACTCGATTAGATCCGAGCAGTACTTC. Protein product: CASSYSIRSEQYF.

The rearrangement joins TRBV10-3 to TRBJ1-2; 11 nucleotides agree with TRBD1. CDR3 size: 14 residues. Germline assignment: CDR1 ENHRY and CDR2 SYGVKD. The J segment lost 2 bases and the V segment lost 5 bases, leaving 1 base of the junction unmatched. CDR3 in DNA: TGTGCCATCAGTTGGGACAGGGGGAACTATGGCTACACCTTC. It translates to CAISWDRGNYGYTF.

This clone was detected once. The genes are TRBV7-2 and TRBJ2-5, with D unclear. The CDR3 has 15 amino acids. Germline-derived CDR1 and CDR2 are SGHTA and FQGNSA. V lost 5 bases, J lost 3 bases, and 16 bases lay in between. The CDR3 sequence: CASSGREVWEETQYF. The CDR3 DNA reads as TGTGCCAGCAGCGGCCGAGAGGTCTGGGAAGAGACCCAGTACTTC.

The chain recombines TRBV6-5 with TRBJ2-5, with 7 nucleotides matching TRBD1. This CDR3 is built from 14 residues. V shed 6 bases and J 7 bases; nucleotides not matched to a gene: 11. The germline CDR1 and CDR2 sequences are MNHEY and SVGAGI. The CDR3 here is CASRDLTGLGTQYF. The CDR3 DNA is TGTGCCAGCAGGGACCTGACAGGGTTGGGGACCCAGTACTTC.

The chain employs TRBV27 and TRBJ2-5, with TRBD1 as a possible D gene (5 bases). CDR3 length: 14 residues. CDR1 is MNHEY and CDR2 is SMNVEV in the germline V gene (reference sequence). Trimming cost V 6 bases and J 1 base, with 12 bases left between them. The CDR3 nucleotides read TGTGCCAGCAGCCCCTCCAGGGTCCAAGAGACCCAGTACTTC. Protein: CASSPSRVQETQYF.

The J gene is TRBJ2-1, the V gene TRBV13; no clear D gene. V lost 0 bases, J lost 3 bases, and 9 bases lay in between. From germline, CDR1 is PRHDT and CDR2 FYEKMQ (reference sequence). This CDR3 comprises 15 residues. The CDR3 DNA is TGTGCCAGCAGCTTAGGGCAGTATAACTACAATGAGCAGTTCTTC. This encodes CASSLGQYNYNEQFF.

The table lists this clone with a few counts. The genes are TRBV4-3 and TRBJ2-5; a possible D gene is TRBD2 (5 bases). The V end lost 1 base, the J end lost 4 bases, and 10 bases lay between the germline ends. The CDR3 has 14 amino acids. CDR1 and CDR2 (germline): LGHNA, YSLEER. CDR3 region: CASSQGRSRETQYF. CDR3 bases: TGCGCCAGCAGCCAAGGGAGGTCACGAGAGACCCAGTACTTC.

V and J are TRBV5-1 and TRBJ1-5; no firm D call. V lost 0 bases, J lost 1 base, and 11 bases lay in between. The length of the CDR3 is 16 residues. Germline V CDR1 and CDR2: SGHRS, YFSETQ. CDR3 nucleotide sequence: TGCGCCAGCAGCTTGGGGGCAGGAAACAGCAATCAGCCCCAGCATTTT. Its protein is CASSLGAGNSNQPQHF. Based on the CDR3 plus reference TRBV5-1 and TRBJ1-5, the full variable domain is KAGVTQTPRYLIKTRGQQVTLSCSPISGHRSVSWYQQTPGQGLQFLFEYFSETQRNKGNFPGRFSGRQFSNSRSEMNVSTLELGDSALYLCASSLGAGNSNQPQHFGDGTRLSIL.

This clone was recorded once. The V call is TRBV5-1, the J call TRBJ1-2; D is undetermined. Germline-derived CDR1 and CDR2 are SGHRS and YFSETQ. The V end lost 2 bases, the J end lost 1 base, and 9 bases lay between the germline ends. The CDR3 covers 14 residues. The chain's CDR3 is CASSLSGGNYGYTF. As DNA, the CDR3 is TGCGCCAGCAGCTTATCTGGCGGTAACTATGGCTACACCTTC.

The chain joins TRBV10-1 to TRBJ2-3, with D possibly being TRBD1 (6 bases). Between the trimmed V and J ends, which lost 0 bases and 1 base, there was a span of 8 bases. The CDR3 is 15 residues long. CDR1 and CDR2 from the germline V gene are WNHNN and SYGVQD (reference sequence). In DNA, the CDR3 is TGCGCCAGCAGTGAGTCGACAGGCTGCACAGATACGCAGTATTTT. It is translated as CASSESTGCTDTQYF.

This rearrangement joins TRBV2 to TRBJ2-7, with a possible D match to TRBD1 (6 bases). Trimming took off 4 bases at V and 3 bases at J, with 13 bases between the two ends. The CDR3 contains 14 residues. CDR1 is SNHLY, CDR2 FYNNEI, per germline. The CDR3 DNA follows: TGTGCCAGCAGTGCAACAGGGTTCGACTACGAGCAGTACTTC. Amino acid sequence: CASSATGFDYEQYF.

The V and J genes are TRBV28 and TRBJ2-3; 8 bases fit TRBD1. The CDR3 consists of 16 residues. With 0 bases clipped from V and 0 bases from J, the junction kept 2 bases outside the gene matches. Germline CDR1 MDHEN, CDR2 SYDVKM. Written as DNA, the CDR3 is TGTGCCAGCAGTTTATGGACAGGGGCTAGCACAGATACGCAGTATTTT. Translating gives CASSLWTGASTDTQYF.

The chain employs TRBV5-4 and TRBJ1-1, with TRBD1 matching over 7 bases. The ends lost 10 bases at V and 3 bases at J; junction bases unmatched: 3. The CDR3 is 11 amino acids. The germline V gene encodes CDR1 SGHNT and CDR2 YYREEE (reference sequence). CDR3 sequence (DNA): TGTGCCGCAGGGGGTGACACTGAAGCTTTCTTT. Protein sequence: CAAGGDTEAFF.

The chain links TRBV7-2 to TRBJ2-1, with 8 bases matching TRBD1. V trimming: 4 bases; J trimming: 2 bases; junction bases outside the gene matches: 7. The CDR3 contains 16 residues. Germline V gene data show CDR1 as SGHTA and CDR2 as FQGNSA. The CDR3 is CASSSLGTGPYNEQFF. CDR3 DNA: TGTGCCAGCAGCTCCCTCGGGACAGGACCCTACAATGAGCAGTTCTTC.

In this sample, this clone turned up once. The chain recombines TRBV7-9 with TRBJ1-6; no clear D gene. From germline, CDR1 is SEHNR and CDR2 FQNEAQ (reference sequence). The germline V and J ends were trimmed by 2 bases and 2 bases, with 7 bases remaining between them. This CDR3 is 15 amino acids long. CDR3 in DNA: TGTGCCAGCAGCTTATCGCAGGCCTATAATTCACCCCTCCACTTT. Protein: CASSLSQAYNSPLHF.

The chain links TRBV5-1 to TRBJ1-3; 7 positions agree with TRBD1. V lost 4 bases to trimming and J lost 1 base; unmatched junction nucleotides: 11. Germline CDR1 SGHRS, CDR2 YFSETQ. The CDR3 loop spans 17 amino acids. CDR3 nucleotides: TGCGCCAGCAGCCGTCTGACCCAGACAGGGTCTGGAAACACCATATATTTT. Its translation: CASSRLTQTGSGNTIYF.

This chain uses TRBV19 with TRBJ2-5; 9 nucleotides line up with TRBD2. CDR3 length: 15 residues. J gave up 1 base and V 5 bases, and 5 bases lay outside the gene matches. From germline, CDR1 is LNHDA and CDR2 SQIVND (reference sequence). The CDR3 sequence is CASSGAGGPQETQYF. CDR3 DNA sequence: TGTGCCAGTAGTGGGGCGGGGGGGCCCCAAGAGACCCAGTACTTC.

The table lists this clone with a few counts. V is TRBV15 and J is TRBJ2-5; TRBD2 matches at 10 bases. The CDR3 extends over 19 amino acids. Germline V gene lookup returns CDR1 LNHNV and CDR2 YYDKDF (reference sequence). V shed 1 base and J 0 bases; nucleotides not matched to a gene: 11. CDR3 bases: TGTGCCACCAGCAGAGTACAGCGGGGGGGCTTGAGGTACCAAGAGACCCAGTACTTC. Protein: CATSRVQRGGLRYQETQYF.

The rearrangement links TRBV19 to TRBJ1-1, with 9 positions matching TRBD1. Germline V CDR1 and CDR2: LNHDA, SQIVND (reference sequence). The J segment lost 1 base and the V segment lost 1 base, leaving 10 bases of the junction unmatched. The CDR3 contains 18 residues. CDR3: CASSIGDRVGRKNTEAFF. For the CDR3, the DNA is TGTGCCAGTAGTATAGGGGACAGGGTTGGTCGGAAGAACACTGAAGCTTTCTTT.

This sequence joins TRBV30 and TRBJ2-7, with 10 bases that match TRBD2. Germline assignment: CDR1 GTSNPN and CDR2 SVGIG (reference sequence). The CDR3 is made up of 15 amino acids. Unmatched junction bases numbered 5, after V lost 0 bases and J lost 3 bases. The CDR3 nucleotides read TGTGCCTGGAGTGTGACACTAGCGGGGTGCTACGAGCAGTACTTC. Encoded protein: CAWSVTLAGCYEQYF.

This clone showed up just once. The chain couples TRBV7-9 to TRBJ2-5, with D possibly matching TRBD2 (5 bases). CDR1 is SEHNR, CDR2 FQNEAQ, per germline (reference sequence). Between the trimmed V and J ends, which lost 1 base and 5 bases, there was a span of 17 bases. The CDR3 is 16 residues long. The CDR3 nucleotides read TGTGCCAGCAGCTTAGTGGTCGACCAACAGCGGGAGACCCAGTACTTC. This gives the protein CASSLVVDQQRETQYF.

This clone was detected once. V is TRBV7-9 and J is TRBJ1-4; D possibly corresponds to TRBD1 (5 bases). CDR1 SEHNR and CDR2 FQNEAQ come from the germline V gene (reference sequence). The CDR3 has 15 residues. V shed 8 bases and J shed 3 bases, with 16 bases lying between them. DNA for the CDR3: TGTGCCAGCTTGGAACCAGGGAACTCTAATGAAAAACTGTTTTTT. Translating gives CASLEPGNSNEKLFF.

This chain connects TRBV10-3 to TRBJ1-2; no definite D call. Germline CDR1 and CDR2: ENHRY and SYGVKD. With 1 base removed from V and 8 bases from J, the gap between germline ends came to 17 bases. The CDR3 is made up of 15 amino acids. Here the CDR3 reads CAISEFREMTGGYTF. As DNA, the CDR3 is TGTGCCATCAGTGAGTTTCGGGAAATGACGGGGGGCTACACCTTC.

The rearrangement joins TRBV10-2 to TRBJ2-7, with D tentatively TRBD1 (6 bases). The CDR3 consists of 13 residues. Germline V lookup: CDR1 WSHSY, CDR2 SAAADI. V dropped 7 bases and J dropped 4 bases, with 14 bases sitting between them. The CDR3 nucleotides read TGCGCCAGCACCCCCGGGACATCTTACGAGCAGTACTTC. Amino acids: CASTPGTSYEQYF.

The chain couples TRBV7-9 to TRBJ2-5, with D possibly being TRBD2 (5 bases). Germline CDR1 reads SEHNR; CDR2 reads FQNEAQ (reference sequence). Trimming cost V 7 bases and J 1 base, with 10 bases left between them. The CDR3 is made up of 13 amino acids. CDR3 sequence (DNA): TGTGCCAGCACGGACTCGGTCCAAGAGACCCAGTACTTC. Protein product: CASTDSVQETQYF.

The chain combines TRBV7-2 with TRBJ2-1, with 12 bases lining up with TRBD2. This CDR3 has 16 residues. Trimming at V came to 5 bases and at J to 7 bases, leaving 9 bases not matched to a gene. CDR1 SGHTA and CDR2 FQGNSA come from the germline V gene. The DNA for the CDR3 is TGTGCCAGCAGCGCAGAGCTAGCGGGGGGGCGGAATGAGCAGTTCTTC. Translated: CASSAELAGGRNEQFF.